The rows below give T cell receptor beta chains drawn from one sample of a study of blood T cell repertoires in COVID-19. Data came from immunoSEQ multiplex PCR; TCRdb stores just in-frame clones and leaves some out. The data hold approximately 54,000 clones, with more than 65% observed a single time. The sample was peripheral blood. These receptors all stem from a human donor in a cohort sampled during active COVID-19. Each CDR3 is given with its conserved first and last residue. The D gene is left open where the match is weak. Clone size is stated in some rows and not others, as once, few, many or a class when expanded.

clone_size j_call v_call d_call cdr3_aa cdr3_nt
NA TRBJ2-2 TRBV7-9 TRBD1 CASSARDSFSSGELFF TGTGCCAGCAGCGCACGGGACAGTTTCTCTTCGGGGGAGCTGTTTTTT
NA TRBJ2-2 TRBV6-5 NA CASRPRTPPTGELFF TGTGCCAGCAGACCCCGGACACCTCCGACCGGGGAGCTGTTTTTT
NA TRBJ1-2 TRBV28 NA CASTLVGGGYTF TGTGCCAGCACCCTGGTGGGGGGTGGCTACACCTTC
NA TRBJ2-5 TRBV5-4 NA CASSLGSLQETQYF TGTGCCAGCAGCTTGGGAAGCCTCCAAGAGACCCAGTACTTC
NA TRBJ2-6 TRBV3-1/TRBV3-2 TRBD1 CASSQRGTGTGGFGANVLTF TGTGCCAGCAGCCAAAGGGGGACTGGGACAGGGGGATTTGGGGCCAACGTCCTGACTTTC
once TRBJ1-1 TRBV5-4 TRBD1 CASSLDTGVNTEAFF TGTGCCAGCAGCTTGGATACAGGGGTGAACACTGAAGCTTTCTTT
NA TRBJ2-5 TRBV9 NA CASSRTLGVQETQYF TGTGCCAGCAGTAGAACTTTAGGAGTCCAAGAGACCCAGTACTTC
NA TRBJ1-2 TRBV28 NA CASSIGQGNYGYTF TGTGCCAGCAGTATCGGGCAGGGGAACTATGGCTACACCTTC
NA TRBJ2-7 TRBV3-1/TRBV3-2 TRBD1 CASSYRGSYEQYF TGTGCCAGCAGCTACAGGGGATCCTACGAGCAGTACTTC
NA TRBJ1-6 TRBV11-3 NA CASSSGTGQNSPLHF TGTGCCAGCAGCTCGGGGACGGGACAAAATTCACCCCTCCACTTT
NA TRBJ2-7 TRBV7-8 NA CASSLQVSGGGNSYEQYF TGTGCCAGCAGCTTACAGGTTAGCGGAGGAGGTAACTCCTACGAGCAGTACTTC
NA TRBJ1-3 TRBV7-2 NA CASSLGVGRSGNTIYF TGTGCCAGCAGCTTAGGGGTCGGCAGGTCCGGAAACACCATATATTTT
NA TRBJ2-7 TRBV27 TRBD1 CASSSLRTGVSYEQYF TGTGCCAGCAGTTCTTTAAGGACAGGGGTCTCCTACGAGCAGTACTTC
NA TRBJ1-2 TRBV5-1 NA CASSLEQSNYGYTF TGCGCCAGCAGCTTGGAACAGTCTAACTATGGCTACACCTTC
NA TRBJ1-4 TRBV5-4 TRBD1 CASSGGQSTTNEKLFF TGTGCCAGCAGCGGGGGACAGTCTACAACTAATGAAAAACTGTTTTTT
NA TRBJ1-5 TRBV28 NA CASSLGGAYSNQPQHF TGTGCCAGCAGTTTGGGGGGGGCGTATAGCAATCAGCCCCAGCATTTT
NA TRBJ1-4 TRBV19 TRBD1 CASKTGAGEKLFF TGTGCCAGTAAGACAGGGGCAGGCGAAAAACTGTTTTTT
NA TRBJ1-4 TRBV28 TRBD1 CASSRDRGIREKLFF TGTGCCAGCAGTAGAGACAGGGGCATTCGGGAAAAACTGTTTTTT
once TRBJ2-1 TRBV5-1 NA CASSLTADNEQFF TGCGCCAGCAGCTTGACGGCGGACAATGAGCAGTTCTTC
few TRBJ2-1 TRBV19 NA CASSPIPQWYEQFF TGTGCCAGTAGTCCAATCCCACAGTGGTATGAGCAGTTCTTC
few TRBJ1-4 TRBV19 TRBD1 CASRDRGRNEKLFF TGTGCCAGTAGGGACAGGGGTCGGAATGAAAAACTGTTTTTT
NA TRBJ2-3 TRBV6-5 TRBD2 CASSYMAGGTDTQYF TGTGCCAGCAGTTACATGGCGGGAGGCACAGATACGCAGTATTTT
few TRBJ1-2 TRBV5-1 NA CASSLDRSYGYTF TGCGCCAGCAGCTTGGACCGGAGCTATGGCTACACCTTC
NA TRBJ2-2 TRBV19 TRBD2 CASSLRTSGSATGELFF TGTGCCAGTAGTCTCCGGACTAGCGGGAGCGCCACCGGGGAGCTGTTTTTT
NA TRBJ2-5 TRBV5-1 TRBD1 CASRNGTGSETQYF TGCGCCAGCAGAAACGGGACAGGGTCGGAGACCCAGTACTTC
few TRBJ2-1 TRBV27 TRBD2 CASSRRVGEETEGLYNEQFF TGTGCCAGCAGTCGCCGAGTTGGGGAGGAGACGGAGGGACTATACAATGAGCAGTTCTTC
NA TRBJ2-7 TRBV5-5 NA CASSLAWTAYEQYF TGTGCCAGCAGCTTGGCCTGGACAGCCTACGAGCAGTACTTC